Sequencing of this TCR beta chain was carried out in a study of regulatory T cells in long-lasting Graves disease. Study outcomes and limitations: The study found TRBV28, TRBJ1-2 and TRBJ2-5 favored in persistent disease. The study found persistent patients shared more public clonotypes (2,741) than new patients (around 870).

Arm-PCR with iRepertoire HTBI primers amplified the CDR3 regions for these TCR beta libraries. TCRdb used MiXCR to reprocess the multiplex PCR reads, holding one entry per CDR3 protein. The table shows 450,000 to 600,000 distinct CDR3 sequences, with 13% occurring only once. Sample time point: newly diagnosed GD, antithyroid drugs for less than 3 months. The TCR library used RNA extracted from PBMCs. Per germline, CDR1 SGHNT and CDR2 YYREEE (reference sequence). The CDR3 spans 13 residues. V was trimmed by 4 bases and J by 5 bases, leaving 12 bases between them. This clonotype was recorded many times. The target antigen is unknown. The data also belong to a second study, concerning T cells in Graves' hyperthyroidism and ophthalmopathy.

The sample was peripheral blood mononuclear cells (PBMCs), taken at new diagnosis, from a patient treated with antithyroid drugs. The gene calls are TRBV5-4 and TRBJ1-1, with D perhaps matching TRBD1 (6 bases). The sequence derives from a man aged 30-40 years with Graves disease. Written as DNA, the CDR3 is TGTGCCAGCAGCGCGGGGGCGAGGACTGAAGCTTTCTTT. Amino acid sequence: CASSAGARTEAFF.